Presented here are 3 T cell receptor beta chains from one specimen sequenced in a study of shared clonotypes between healthy human individuals. TCRdb's table, derived via immunoSEQ multiplex PCR, lists solely in-frame clones and lacks some. Found here are approximately 2,200,000 clones, about 93% of them singletons; the top ten hold around 1.7%. Terminally differentiated effector memory CD45RA+ cells were excluded from the naive CD8 cells, which were CD45RO-negative and positively selected for CCR7. Sequenced: naive CD8+ T cells from PBMCs. The receptors derive from a man younger than 35 in good health. Some clones in this sample may be carry-over from other donors' samples.

The chain joins TRBV10-3 to TRBJ2-1, with 9 bases fitting TRBD2. The germline CDR1 and CDR2 sequences are ENHRY and SYGVKD. The CDR3 sequence is 15 residues long. V lost 4 bases and J lost 0; bases outside the gene matches: 1. The CDR3, as DNA: TGTGCCATCAGTGTTAGCGGGAGCTCCTACAATGAGCAGTTCTTC. Its translation is CAISVSGSSYNEQFF.

The J gene is TRBJ2-1, the V gene TRBV6-6; the D call may be TRBD1 or TRBD2 (6 bases each). CDR3 size: 15 residues. V was trimmed by 1 base and J by 8 bases, leaving 15 bases between them. Germline assignment: CDR1 MNHNY and CDR2 SVGAGI (reference sequence). The CDR3 region is CASSYLAGEVDEQFF. The CDR3 nucleotides read TGTGCCAGCAGTTACTTAGCAGGGGAGGTTGATGAGCAGTTCTTC.

This rearrangement joins TRBV29-1 to TRBJ1-2; 7 bases are shared with TRBD1. Per the germline V gene, CDR1 is SQVTM and CDR2 is ANQGSEA. The CDR3 has 12 amino acids. The ends lost 4 bases at V and 3 bases at J; junction bases unmatched: 2. The CDR3 region is CSVGTGHYGYTF. CDR3 coding DNA: TGCAGCGTTGGGACAGGACACTATGGCTACACCTTC.